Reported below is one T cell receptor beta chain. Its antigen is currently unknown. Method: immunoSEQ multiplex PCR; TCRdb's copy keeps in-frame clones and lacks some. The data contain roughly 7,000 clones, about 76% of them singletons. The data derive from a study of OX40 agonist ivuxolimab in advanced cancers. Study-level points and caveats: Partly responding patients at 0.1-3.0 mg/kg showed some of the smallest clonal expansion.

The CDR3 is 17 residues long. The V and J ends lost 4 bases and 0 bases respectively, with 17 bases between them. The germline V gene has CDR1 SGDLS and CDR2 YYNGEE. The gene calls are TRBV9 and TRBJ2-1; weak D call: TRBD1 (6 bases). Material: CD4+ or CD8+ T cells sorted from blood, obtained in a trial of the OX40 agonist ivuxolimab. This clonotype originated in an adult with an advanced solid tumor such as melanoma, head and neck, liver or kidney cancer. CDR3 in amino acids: CASSLTPGTYSYNEQFF. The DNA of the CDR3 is TGTGCCAGCAGCCTTACCCCCGGGACATACTCCTACAATGAGCAGTTCTTC.